The entry below describes one T cell receptor beta chain. Original data processing: By means of reference gene primer amplification, nucleated cell counts were estimated. Generated by immunoSEQ multiplex PCR, the TCRdb table keeps only in-frame clones and is missing some. Clone size and the V and J calls come from that table; the DNA yielded D and trimming. The repertoire consists of 45,000 to 50,000 clones, with under 90% occurring once and the leading ten covering under 7%. These data originate in a study of blood T cell repertoires in COVID-19. Study overall: The United States, Italy and Spain were the sources of the acute and convalescent COVID-19 samples. T cells, B-cell-depleted T cells, or PBMCs provided the cDNA or gDNA that served as material.

J lost 1 base, V lost 4 bases, and 6 bases had no gene match. The CDR3 extends over 15 amino acids. The germline gives CDR1 ENHRY, CDR2 SYGVKD. The chain carries TRBV10-3 and TRBJ1-2; 7 nucleotides match TRBD1. This TCR was sampled from a woman aged 55-75 years with acute or convalescent COVID-19. Sequencing was performed on peripheral blood. The CDR3 DNA sequence: TGTGCCATCAGTGGGCTTGGACAGGATAACTATGGCTACACCTTC. This encodes CAISGLGQDNYGYTF.